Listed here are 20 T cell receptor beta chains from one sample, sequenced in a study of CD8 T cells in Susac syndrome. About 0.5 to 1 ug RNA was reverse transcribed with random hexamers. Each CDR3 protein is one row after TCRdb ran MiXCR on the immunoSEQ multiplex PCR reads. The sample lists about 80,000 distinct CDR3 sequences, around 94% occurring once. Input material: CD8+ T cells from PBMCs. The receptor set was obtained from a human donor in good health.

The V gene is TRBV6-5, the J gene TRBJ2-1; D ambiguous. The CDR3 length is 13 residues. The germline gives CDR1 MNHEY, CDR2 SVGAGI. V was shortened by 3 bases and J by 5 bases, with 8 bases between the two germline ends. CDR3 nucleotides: TGTGCCAGCAGTTATGCTAGAGACAATGAGCAGTTCTTC. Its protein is CASSYARDNEQFF.

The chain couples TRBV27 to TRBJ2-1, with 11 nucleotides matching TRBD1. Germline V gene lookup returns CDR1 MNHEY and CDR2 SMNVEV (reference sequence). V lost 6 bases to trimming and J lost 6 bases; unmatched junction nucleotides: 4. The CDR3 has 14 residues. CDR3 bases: TGTGCCAGCAGGGACAGGGGGCGCGTCAATGAGCAGTTCTTC. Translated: CASRDRGRVNEQFF.

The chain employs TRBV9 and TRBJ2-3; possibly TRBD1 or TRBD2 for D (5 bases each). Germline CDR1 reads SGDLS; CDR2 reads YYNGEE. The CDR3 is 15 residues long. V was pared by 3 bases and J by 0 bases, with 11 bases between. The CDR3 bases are TGTGCCAGCAGCGCCACGAGGGACAGCACAGATACGCAGTATTTT. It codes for CASSATRDSTDTQYF.

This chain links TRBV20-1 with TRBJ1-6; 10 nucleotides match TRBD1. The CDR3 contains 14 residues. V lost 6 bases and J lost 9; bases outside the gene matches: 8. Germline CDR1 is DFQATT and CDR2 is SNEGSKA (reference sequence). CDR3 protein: CSALARTGGSPLHF. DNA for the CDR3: TGCAGTGCCCTGGCCAGGACAGGGGGTTCACCCCTCCACTTT.

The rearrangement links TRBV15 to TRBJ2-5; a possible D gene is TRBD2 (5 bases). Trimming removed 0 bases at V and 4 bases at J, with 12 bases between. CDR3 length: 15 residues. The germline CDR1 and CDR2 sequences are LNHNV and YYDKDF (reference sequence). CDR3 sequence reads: CATSREGGDAETQYF. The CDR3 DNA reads TGTGCCACCAGCAGAGAAGGAGGCGACGCAGAGACCCAGTACTTC.

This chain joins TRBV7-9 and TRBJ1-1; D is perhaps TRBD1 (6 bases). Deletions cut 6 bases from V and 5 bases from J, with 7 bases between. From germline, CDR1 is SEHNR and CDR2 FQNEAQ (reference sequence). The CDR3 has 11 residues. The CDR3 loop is CASSQGTEAFF. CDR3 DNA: TGTGCCAGCAGTCAGGGGACTGAAGCTTTCTTT. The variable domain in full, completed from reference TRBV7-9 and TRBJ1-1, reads DTGVSQNPRHKITKRGQNVTFRCDPISEHNRLYWYRQTLGQGPEFLTYFQNEAQLEKSRLLSDRFSAERPKGSFSTLEIQRTEQGDSAMYLCASSQGTEAFFGQGTRLTVV.

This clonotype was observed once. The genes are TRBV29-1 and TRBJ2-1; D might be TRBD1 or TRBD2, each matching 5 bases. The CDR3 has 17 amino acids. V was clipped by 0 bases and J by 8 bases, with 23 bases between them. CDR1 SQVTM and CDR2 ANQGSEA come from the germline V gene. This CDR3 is CSVEDEEGRPARDEQFF. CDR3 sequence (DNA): TGCAGCGTTGAAGATGAAGAGGGGCGGCCGGCCCGGGATGAGCAGTTCTTC.

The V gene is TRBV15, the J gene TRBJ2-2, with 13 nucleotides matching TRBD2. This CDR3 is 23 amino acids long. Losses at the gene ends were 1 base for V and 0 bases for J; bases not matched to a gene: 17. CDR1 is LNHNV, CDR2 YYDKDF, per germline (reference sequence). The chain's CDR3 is CATSRGGFPAGTSGKANTGELFF. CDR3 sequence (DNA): TGTGCCACCAGCAGAGGGGGGTTTCCTGCCGGGACTAGCGGGAAAGCGAACACCGGGGAGCTGTTTTTT.

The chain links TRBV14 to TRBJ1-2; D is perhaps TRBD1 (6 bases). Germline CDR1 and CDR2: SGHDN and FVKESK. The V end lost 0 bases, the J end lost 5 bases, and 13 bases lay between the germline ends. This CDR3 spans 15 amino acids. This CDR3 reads CASSQDWTAIYGYTF. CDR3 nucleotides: TGTGCCAGCAGCCAAGACTGGACAGCAATATATGGCTACACCTTC.

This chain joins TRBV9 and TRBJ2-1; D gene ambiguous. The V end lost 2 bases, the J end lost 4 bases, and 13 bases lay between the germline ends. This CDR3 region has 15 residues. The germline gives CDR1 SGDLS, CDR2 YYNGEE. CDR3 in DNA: TGTGCCAGCAGCGTGGGCTTCCAACGTTACAATGAGCAGTTCTTC. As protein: CASSVGFQRYNEQFF.

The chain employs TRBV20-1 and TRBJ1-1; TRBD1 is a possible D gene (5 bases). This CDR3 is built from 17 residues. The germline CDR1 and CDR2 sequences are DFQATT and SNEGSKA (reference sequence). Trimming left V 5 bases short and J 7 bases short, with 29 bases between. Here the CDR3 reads CSALPEGTDSRSYEAFF. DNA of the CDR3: TGCAGTGCTCTACCAGAGGGGACGGACTCCAGATCGTATGAAGCTTTCTTT.

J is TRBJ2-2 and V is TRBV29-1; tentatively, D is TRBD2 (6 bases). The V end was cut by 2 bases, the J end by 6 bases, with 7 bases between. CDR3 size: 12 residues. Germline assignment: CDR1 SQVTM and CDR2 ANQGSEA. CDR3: CSVEWGAGELFF. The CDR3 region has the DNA TGCAGCGTTGAATGGGGGGCCGGGGAGCTGTTTTTT.

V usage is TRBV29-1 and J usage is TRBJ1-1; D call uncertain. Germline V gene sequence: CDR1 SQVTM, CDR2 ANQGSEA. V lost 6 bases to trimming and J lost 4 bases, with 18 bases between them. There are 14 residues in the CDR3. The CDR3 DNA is TGCAGCGTCGAACCTTGGGAACAAAGCACTGAAGCTTTCTTT. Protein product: CSVEPWEQSTEAFF.

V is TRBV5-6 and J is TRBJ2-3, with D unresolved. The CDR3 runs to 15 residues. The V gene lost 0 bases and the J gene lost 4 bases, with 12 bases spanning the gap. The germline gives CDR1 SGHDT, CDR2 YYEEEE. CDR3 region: CASSLDGYPPDTQYF. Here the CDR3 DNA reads TGTGCCAGCAGCTTGGACGGGTACCCCCCAGATACGCAGTATTTT.

CDR3 protein: CASSQVPGGEQYV. CDR3 DNA: TGCGCCAGCAGCCAAGTTCCCGGAGGCGAGCAGTACGTC. The chain has TRBV4-1 and TRBJ2-7; D perhaps matches TRBD2 (5 bases). Trimming cost V 1 base and J 6 bases, with 10 bases left between them. CDR3 size: 13 residues. The V gene's germline CDR1 is MGHRA and CDR2 YSYEKL.

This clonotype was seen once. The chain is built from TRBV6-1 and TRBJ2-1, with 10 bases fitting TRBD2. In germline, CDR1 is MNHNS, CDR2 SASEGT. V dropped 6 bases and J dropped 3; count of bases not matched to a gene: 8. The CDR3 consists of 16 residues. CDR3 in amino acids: CASSATSGNIYNEQFF. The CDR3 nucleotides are TGTGCCAGCAGCGCTACTAGCGGGAATATCTACAATGAGCAGTTCTTC.

CDR3 coding DNA: TGTGCCAGCAGCGTCCATGCGGACAGAGGATCGAACACTGAAGCTTTCTTT. This encodes CASSVHADRGSNTEAFF. The rearrangement uses TRBV2 and TRBJ1-1; D is possibly TRBD1 (6 bases). Germline-derived CDR1 and CDR2 are SNHLY and FYNNEI. This CDR3 has 17 amino acids. Trimming pared 6 bases from V and 1 base from J, leaving 21 bases between.

In DNA form, the CDR3 reads TGTGCCAGCAGTACAGGGCTTTTCGACGAGCAGTACGTC. Protein: CASSTGLFDEQYV. V is TRBV27 and J is TRBJ2-7; weak D call: TRBD1 (6 bases). Germline V gene data show CDR1 as MNHEY and CDR2 as SMNVEV (reference sequence). This CDR3 region has 13 residues. Trimming removed 5 bases at V and 5 bases at J, with 13 bases between.

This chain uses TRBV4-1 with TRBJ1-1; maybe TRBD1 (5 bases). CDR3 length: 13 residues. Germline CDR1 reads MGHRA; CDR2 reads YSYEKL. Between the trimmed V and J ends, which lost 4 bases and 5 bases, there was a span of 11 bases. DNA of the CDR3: TGCGCCAGCAGCCTCCAGTCAGGGACTGAAGCTTTCTTT. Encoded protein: CASSLQSGTEAFF.

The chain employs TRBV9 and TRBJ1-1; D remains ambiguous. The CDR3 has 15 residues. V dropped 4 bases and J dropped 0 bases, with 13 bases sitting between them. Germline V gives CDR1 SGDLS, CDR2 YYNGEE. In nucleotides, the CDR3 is TGTGCCAGCAGCCCAATTAGGGCCATGAACACTGAAGCTTTCTTT. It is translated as CASSPIRAMNTEAFF.